The source of this T cell receptor (beta chain) is a study of T cells after posttransplantation cyclophosphamide. Using immunoSEQ multiplex PCR, the repertoire was profiled, and TCRdb retains in-frame clones only, with some absent. The top ten hold approximately 8% of the sample, which has 20,000 to 25,000 clones, about 90% seen once. Controls had myeloablative marrow grafts with methotrexate and calcineurin inhibitor, sampled at 1 year. General observations from the study: Recipient CMV seropositivity and CMV reactivation strongly tracked TRB clonality. TRB overlap between skin or GI tissue T cells and blood was limited. Later blood repertoires were often dominated by clones from the donor CD8+ memory compartment.

Concerning this clone: The antigen is unknown.

The germline V and J ends were trimmed by 7 bases and 3 bases, with 10 bases remaining between them. The germline gives CDR1 SGHRS, CDR2 YFSETQ. The CDR3 has 12 amino acids. The TCR comes from a female patient between 50 and 59 years old who received an allogeneic stem cell transplant from an unrelated donor, was CMV-positive, and had chronic GVHD only. Some T cells may be supplied by the graft donor. V usage is TRBV5-1 and J usage is TRBJ1-1, with D perhaps TRBD1 (5 bases). The specimen comprised PBMCs, sampled after an allogeneic stem cell transplant with a calcineurin inhibitor and methotrexate. In nucleotides, the CDR3 is TGCGCCAGCTCTGGGGGGGACACTGAAGCTTTCTTT. Its translation: CASSGGDTEAFF.